Detailed here is one TCR beta chain. These data originate in a study of OX40 agonist ivuxolimab in advanced cancers. Study-wide background: People who had prior anti-PD-1, anti-PD-L1 or anti-CTLA-4 therapy could take part, and less than 50% had some.

The germline CDR1 and CDR2 sequences are SGDLS and YYNGEE. The V end was cut by 6 bases, the J end by 0 bases, with 10 bases between. The CDR3 has 14 amino acids. Profiled with immunoSEQ multiplex PCR; TCRdb holds only in-frame clones, not every one. The data hold fewer than 35,000 clones, with 90% observed a single time. The source is an adult with an advanced solid tumor such as melanoma, head and neck, liver or kidney cancer. The chain joins TRBV9 to TRBJ2-4; D is possibly TRBD1 (6 bases). The sample here was CD4+ or CD8+ T cells sorted from blood, taken in a trial of the OX40 agonist ivuxolimab. The CDR3 loop reads CASKGDGAKNIQYF. CDR3 DNA sequence: TGTGCCAGCAAGGGGGACGGAGCCAAAAACATTCAGTACTTC.